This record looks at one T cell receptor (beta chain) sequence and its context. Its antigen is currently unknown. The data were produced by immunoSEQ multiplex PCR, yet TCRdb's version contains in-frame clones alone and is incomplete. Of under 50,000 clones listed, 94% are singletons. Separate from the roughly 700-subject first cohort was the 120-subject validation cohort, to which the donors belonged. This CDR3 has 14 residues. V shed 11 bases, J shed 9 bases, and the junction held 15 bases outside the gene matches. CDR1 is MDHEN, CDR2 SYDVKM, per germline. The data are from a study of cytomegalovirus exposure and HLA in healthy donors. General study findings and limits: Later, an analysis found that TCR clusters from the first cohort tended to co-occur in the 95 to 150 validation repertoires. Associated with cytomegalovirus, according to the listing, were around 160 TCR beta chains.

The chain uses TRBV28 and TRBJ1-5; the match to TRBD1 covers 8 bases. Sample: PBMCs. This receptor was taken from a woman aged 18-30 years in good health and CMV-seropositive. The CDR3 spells CAPRQGARGPPQHF. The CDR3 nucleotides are TGTGCCCCCAGGCAGGGGGCGCGGGGCCCGCCCCAGCATTTT.